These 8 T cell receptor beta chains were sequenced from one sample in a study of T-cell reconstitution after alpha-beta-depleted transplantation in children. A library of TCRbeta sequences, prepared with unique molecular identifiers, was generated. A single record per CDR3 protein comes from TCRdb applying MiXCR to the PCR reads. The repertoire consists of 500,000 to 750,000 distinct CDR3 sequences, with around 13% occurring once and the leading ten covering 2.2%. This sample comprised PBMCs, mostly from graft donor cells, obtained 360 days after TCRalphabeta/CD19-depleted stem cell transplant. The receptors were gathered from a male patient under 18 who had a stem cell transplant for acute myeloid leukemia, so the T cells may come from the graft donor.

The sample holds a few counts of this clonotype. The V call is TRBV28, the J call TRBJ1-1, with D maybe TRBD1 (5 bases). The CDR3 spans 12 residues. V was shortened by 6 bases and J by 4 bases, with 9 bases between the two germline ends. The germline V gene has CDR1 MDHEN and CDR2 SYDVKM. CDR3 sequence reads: CASRYGGTEAFF. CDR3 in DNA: TGTGCCAGCAGATACGGGGGCACTGAAGCTTTCTTT.

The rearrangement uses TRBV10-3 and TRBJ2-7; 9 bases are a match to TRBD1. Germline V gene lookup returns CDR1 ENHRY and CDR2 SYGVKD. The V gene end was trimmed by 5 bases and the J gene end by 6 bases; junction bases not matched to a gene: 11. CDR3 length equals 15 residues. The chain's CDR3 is CAISNTGTGRSEQYF. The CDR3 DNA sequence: TGTGCCATCAGTAACACCGGGACAGGGCGTTCCGAGCAGTACTTC.

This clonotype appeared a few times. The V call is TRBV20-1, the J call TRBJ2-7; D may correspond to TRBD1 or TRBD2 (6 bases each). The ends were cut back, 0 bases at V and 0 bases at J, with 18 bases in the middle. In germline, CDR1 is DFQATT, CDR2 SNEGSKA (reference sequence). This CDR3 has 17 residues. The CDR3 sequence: CSARDPLGRGVSYEQYF. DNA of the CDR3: TGCAGTGCTAGAGACCCCCTCGGAAGGGGGGTCTCCTACGAGCAGTACTTC.

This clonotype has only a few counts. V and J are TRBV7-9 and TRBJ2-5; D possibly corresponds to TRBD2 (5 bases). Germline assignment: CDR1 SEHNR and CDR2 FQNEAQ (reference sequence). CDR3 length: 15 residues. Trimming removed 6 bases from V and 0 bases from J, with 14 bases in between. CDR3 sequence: CASSRSDSYQETQYF. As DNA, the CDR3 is TGTGCCAGCAGTAGATCGGACTCGTACCAAGAGACCCAGTACTTC.

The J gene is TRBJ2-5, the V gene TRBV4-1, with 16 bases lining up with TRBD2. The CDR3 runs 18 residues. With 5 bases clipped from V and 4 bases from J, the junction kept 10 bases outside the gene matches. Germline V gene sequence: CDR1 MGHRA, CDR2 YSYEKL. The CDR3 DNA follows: TGCGCCAGCAGCGACCTCCCGGGACTAGCGGGAGGGCGAGAGACCCAGTACTTC. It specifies CASSDLPGLAGGRETQYF.

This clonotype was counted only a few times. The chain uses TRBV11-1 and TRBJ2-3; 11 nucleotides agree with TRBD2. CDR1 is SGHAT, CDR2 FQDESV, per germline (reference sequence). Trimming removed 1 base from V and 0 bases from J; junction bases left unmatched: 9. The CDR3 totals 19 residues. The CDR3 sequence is CASSLGRTSGRGSTDTQYF. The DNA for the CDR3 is TGTGCCAGCAGCTTAGGAAGAACTAGCGGGAGAGGGAGCACAGATACGCAGTATTTT.

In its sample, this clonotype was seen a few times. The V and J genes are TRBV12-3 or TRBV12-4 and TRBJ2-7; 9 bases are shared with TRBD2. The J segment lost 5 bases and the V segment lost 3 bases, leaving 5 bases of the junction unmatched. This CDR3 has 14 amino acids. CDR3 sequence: CASSFLAGIDEQYF. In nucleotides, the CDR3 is TGTGCCAGCAGTTTCCTAGCGGGAATTGACGAGCAGTACTTC.

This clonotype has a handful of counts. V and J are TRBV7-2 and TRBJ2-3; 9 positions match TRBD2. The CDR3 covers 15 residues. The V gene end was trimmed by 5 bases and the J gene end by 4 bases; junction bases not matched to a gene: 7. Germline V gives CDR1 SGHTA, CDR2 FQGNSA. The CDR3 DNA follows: TGTGCCAGCAGCCGAGGACTAGCGTACTCAGATACGCAGTATTTT. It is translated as CASSRGLAYSDTQYF.